This T cell receptor beta chain was documented in a study of beta chain features in type 1 diabetes. On the study more broadly: No patient-donor differences in age, gender, total cells or subset yield.

Via the markers CD45RO/CCR7/CD25/CD127/CD95/CD27, stem cell-like memory, regulatory, central memory and naive CD4+ cells were sorted. This clone was detected only a few times. The investigators reverse transcribed all of the isolated RNA, so they sequenced expressed TCRB transcripts. TCRdb's copy holds only in-frame clones and misses some; the assay was immunoSEQ multiplex PCR. The profile shows around 430,000 clones, roughly 30% of them singletons. CDR3 size: 14 residues. V was pared by 0 bases and J by 2 bases, with 6 bases between. The V gene's germline CDR1 is SGHTA and CDR2 FQGNSA. The sequencing input was naive CD4+ T cells from blood. J is TRBJ2-3 and V is TRBV7-2; D uncertain. The sequence was obtained from a man younger than 35 in good health. This chain's CDR3 is CASSLAAFTDTQYF. DNA of the CDR3: TGTGCCAGCAGCTTAGCTGCCTTCACAGATACGCAGTATTTT. Together with reference TRBV7-2 and TRBJ2-3, the CDR3 gives the full variable domain: GAGVSQSPSNKVTEKGKDVELRCDPISGHTALYWYRQSLGQGLEFLIYFQGNSAPDKSGLPSDRFSAERTGGSVSTLTIQRTQQEDSAVYLCASSLAAFTDTQYFGPGTRLTVL.